What follows is one TCR beta chain and its context. The sample is drawn from a study of blood T cell repertoires in COVID-19. Study information: PBMCs, B-cell-depleted T cells, or T cells provided the cDNA or gDNA that made up the material.

Original processing notes: Amplification of reference gene primers was used by the study to estimate nucleated cell counts. Repertoires were generated with immunoSEQ multiplex PCR, while TCRdb's copy carries only in-frame clones and drops some. That table furnishes V, J and clone size, whereas the DNA furnished D and trimming. The sample holds around 190,000 clones, just under 80% seen once. The material sequenced was peripheral blood. This sequence originates from a man aged 65 to 85 with active or convalescent COVID-19.

DNA for the CDR3: TGTGCCAGTAGTATGGGTTCAGGGCGCGACCAGCCCCAGCATTTT. Translated, it gives CASSMGSGRDQPQHF. The rearrangement links TRBV19 to TRBJ1-5, with D possibly being TRBD1 (5 bases). Germline loops: CDR1 LNHDA, CDR2 SQIVND (reference sequence). The CDR3 is made up of 15 amino acids. V lost 3 bases and J 7 bases, leaving 16 bases between the germline ends.